The 19 T cell receptor beta chains reported below all come from one sample, sequenced in a study of T cell responses to AZD1222 COVID-19 vaccine. Method: immunoSEQ multiplex PCR; TCRdb's copy keeps in-frame clones and lacks some. Of about 130,000 clones in the sample, 92% were seen once. This specimen was peripheral blood, taken 28 days after the second AZD1222 dose. These receptors originate from an adult who received the AZD1222 COVID-19 vaccine.

The rearrangement links TRBV6-4 to TRBJ1-6; D is possibly TRBD1 (5 bases). The V gene's germline CDR1 is MRHNA and CDR2 SNTAGT. The length of the CDR3 is 15 residues. The V end lost 0 bases, the J end lost 10 bases, and 13 bases lay between the germline ends. As DNA, the CDR3 is TGTGCCAGCAGTGACTCGGGGACCCGGGGATCACCCCTCCACTTT. Amino acids: CASSDSGTRGSPLHF.

The genes are TRBV6-2 or TRBV6-3 and TRBJ1-2; D is ambiguous. The CDR3 has 13 residues. Germline CDR1 MNHEY, CDR2 SVGEGT. With 2 bases removed from V and 11 bases from J, the gap between germline ends came to 15 bases. Here the CDR3 reads CASSYNEVAQYTF. The CDR3 region has the DNA TGTGCCAGCAGTTACAACGAGGTCGCCCAATACACCTTC.

The chain uses TRBV13 and TRBJ2-6, with D perhaps given as TRBD1 or TRBD2 (5 bases each). The CDR3 length is 14 residues. Germline V gene data show CDR1 as PRHDT and CDR2 as FYEKMQ (reference sequence). Trimming removed 5 bases from V and 3 bases from J, with 8 bases in between. This CDR3 reads CASSGDDGANVLTF. In nucleotides, the CDR3 is TGTGCCAGCAGCGGGGACGATGGGGCCAACGTCCTGACTTTC.

The gene calls are TRBV7-2 and TRBJ1-1; D is possibly TRBD1 (6 bases). The CDR3 has 13 amino acids. CDR1 is SGHTA and CDR2 is FQGNSA in the germline V gene. V lost 6 bases, J lost 4 bases, and 12 bases lay in between. CDR3 bases: TGTGCCAGCAGGGAAGGGGGAGGCACTGAAGCTTTCTTT. It translates to CASREGGGTEAFF.

This clone was seen just once. The V call is TRBV18, the J call TRBJ2-2; D ambiguous. The length of the CDR3 is 12 residues. Germline V gives CDR1 KGHSH, CDR2 LQKENI. Deletions cut 5 bases from V and 3 bases from J, with 4 bases between. The CDR3 sequence: CASSSYTGELFF. The CDR3 nucleotides read TGTGCCAGCTCATCCTACACCGGGGAGCTGTTTTTT. Full variable domain (remainder filled in from reference TRBV18 and TRBJ2-2): NAGVMQNPRHLVRRRGQEARLRCSPMKGHSHVYWYRQLPEEGLKFMVYLQKENIIDESGMPKERFSAEFPKEGPSILRIQQVVRGDSAAYFCASSSYTGELFFGEGSRLTVL.

In this sample, this clone turned up a few times. The genes are TRBV19 and TRBJ2-1, with 7 bases lining up with TRBD2. Germline V gene sequence: CDR1 LNHDA, CDR2 SQIVND (reference sequence). This CDR3 spans 15 amino acids. Trimming at V came to 3 bases and at J to 7 bases, leaving 9 bases not matched to a gene. The CDR3, as DNA: TGTGCCAGTAGTATTACGGGAGGATCTGGAAATGAGCAGTTCTTC. It specifies CASSITGGSGNEQFF.

CDR3 nucleotides: TGCAGCGTTGAACCACAGGACTATGGCTACACCTTC. This translates into CSVEPQDYGYTF. The chain carries TRBV29-1 and TRBJ1-2, with a weak D call TRBD1 (5 bases). The germline CDR1 and CDR2 sequences are SQVTM and ANQGSEA. Trimming took off 2 bases at V and 3 bases at J, with 7 bases between the two ends. The CDR3 covers 12 residues.

The CDR3 DNA reads TGTGCCAGCAGTTTACCGACACGAAACTATGGCTACACCTTC. Amino acids: CASSLPTRNYGYTF. The chain employs TRBV6-2 or TRBV6-3 and TRBJ1-2; D is uncertain. Germline V gives CDR1 MNHEY, CDR2 SVGEGT. The CDR3 is made up of 14 amino acids. Trimming shortened V by 4 bases and J by 2 bases, and 11 bases separated the two germline ends.

J is TRBJ2-7 and V is TRBV5-5; 10 bases line up with TRBD1. This CDR3 is built from 16 residues. Trimming cost V 0 bases and J 4 bases; bases outside gene matches: 7. The germline gives CDR1 SGHKS, CDR2 YYEKEE (reference sequence). The CDR3 is CASSLGGTGVLYEQYF. Written as DNA, the CDR3 is TGTGCCAGCAGCTTGGGAGGGACAGGGGTCCTATACGAGCAGTACTTC.

The chain employs TRBV10-2 and TRBJ2-7, with D unresolved. Per the germline V gene, CDR1 is WSHSY and CDR2 is SAAADI. The V gene lost 0 bases and the J gene lost 2 bases, with 14 bases spanning the gap. The CDR3 runs to 16 residues. CDR3 bases: TGCGCCAGCAGTGAGTCCGACACAGTAACAGCCTACGAGCAGTACTTC. Translating gives CASSESDTVTAYEQYF.

In nucleotides, the CDR3 is TGTGCCAGCAGCCCCGGGCCGGCTAGCGTACATACGCAGTATTTT. Translated: CASSPGPASVHTQYF. The chain is built from TRBV7-8 and TRBJ2-3, with D perhaps matching TRBD2 (6 bases). This CDR3 is built from 15 residues. Germline lookup yields CDR1 SGHVS and CDR2 FQNEAQ. The V end was cut by 5 bases, the J end by 7 bases, with 19 bases between.

This clone was found once. V is TRBV19 and J is TRBJ2-7; TRBD2 matches at 10 bases. Germline-derived CDR1 and CDR2 are LNHDA and SQIVND (reference sequence). V lost 5 bases to trimming and J lost 1 base; unmatched junction nucleotides: 8. This CDR3 is 16 amino acids long. The CDR3 sequence is CASSPRLAGLSYEQYF. CDR3 coding DNA: TGTGCCAGTAGTCCAAGACTAGCGGGCCTATCCTACGAGCAGTACTTC.

The chain carries TRBV27 and TRBJ2-3; TRBD1 matches 8 bases. The trim removed 1 base at V and 6 bases at J, leaving 9 bases unmatched. The CDR3 loop spans 16 amino acids. Germline V gene sequence: CDR1 MNHEY, CDR2 SMNVEV (reference sequence). The DNA for the CDR3 is TGTGCCAGCAGTTTATGGGGACAGGCCCCGGGGGATACGCAGTATTTT. It yields the protein CASSLWGQAPGDTQYF.

This chain links TRBV29-1 with TRBJ1-2; D gene uncertain. The CDR3 is made up of 12 amino acids. CDR1 and CDR2 from the germline V gene are SQVTM and ANQGSEA. The V and J ends lost 7 bases and 0 bases respectively, with 9 bases between them. CDR3 sequence reads: CSDQWANYGYTF. The DNA for the CDR3 is TGCAGCGACCAGTGGGCTAACTATGGCTACACCTTC.

The DNA of the CDR3 is TGTGCCAGCAGCCGGGGGGCTAACTATGGCTACACCTTC. Translated: CASSRGANYGYTF. The chain is built from TRBV28 and TRBJ1-2; TRBD1 might be the D (5 bases). Trimming left V 6 bases short and J 0 bases short, with 8 bases between. The CDR3 is 13 residues long. Per germline, CDR1 MDHEN and CDR2 SYDVKM.

This clone was observed a single time. The J gene is TRBJ1-1, the V gene TRBV6-2 or TRBV6-3; D ambiguous. Per the germline V gene, CDR1 is MNHEY and CDR2 is SVGEGT. The CDR3 runs 13 residues. Between the trimmed V and J ends, which lost 2 bases and 1 base, there was a span of 5 bases. In DNA form, the CDR3 reads TGTGCCAGCAGTTACAAGAGGAACACTGAAGCTTTCTTT. Amino acid sequence: CASSYKRNTEAFF.

This clone was detected once. This chain joins TRBV28 and TRBJ1-5; the D gene is possibly TRBD1 (6 bases). CDR1 is MDHEN, CDR2 SYDVKM, per germline. CDR3 length: 11 amino acids. V was pared by 11 bases and J by 4 bases, with 9 bases between. Here the CDR3 DNA reads TGTGCCTCCGGGACAAATCAGCCCCAGCATTTT. The encoded protein is CASGTNQPQHF.

The J gene is TRBJ1-1, the V gene TRBV10-1; TRBD1 matches 8 bases. Germline loops: CDR1 WNHNN, CDR2 SYGVQD (reference sequence). The CDR3 loop spans 15 amino acids. Trimming took 5 bases from V and 4 from J; bases not matched to a gene: 9. CDR3 coding DNA: TGCGCCAGCAGTACTACAGGGGGGAGCGGCACTGAAGCTTTCTTT. Translated: CASSTTGGSGTEAFF.

The rearrangement joins TRBV19 to TRBJ2-2; 12 bases map to TRBD2. The germline V gene has CDR1 LNHDA and CDR2 SQIVND (reference sequence). Trimming took 3 bases from V and 6 from J; bases not matched to a gene: 5. The CDR3 totals 16 residues. Here the CDR3 reads CASSISSGRASGELFF. CDR3 nucleotide sequence: TGTGCCAGTAGTATCTCTAGCGGGAGGGCCTCCGGGGAGCTGTTTTTT.